What follows are 5 T cell receptor beta chains derived from one specimen sequenced in a study of shared clonotypes between healthy human individuals (dated by TCRdb to 2018 to 2020). Libraries were prepared through the immunoSEQ multiplex PCR assay. TCRdb took this table from immuneACCESS and kept in-frame rearrangements with V and J called. Such tables lack part of the clones; where checked against another copy, unresolved V genes explain under half of the gap, and the rest is unexplained. Across this sample there are a few million clones, with 90% to 95% seen only once. The top ten constitute around 0.14% of the sample. The sample comprised naive CD4+ T cells sorted from blood. The cell subset or site label, as the study defines it: CD45RA+ positively selected. Source of these receptors: a man between 18 and 29 years old in good health.

V and J are TRBV25-1 and TRBJ1-1; the match to TRBD1 covers 9 bases. The CDR3 is 13 amino acids. The germline V gene encodes CDR1 MGHDK and CDR2 SYGVNS. V lost 10 bases to trimming and J lost 7 bases; unmatched junction nucleotides: 10. Here the CDR3 reads CATVGQGWSEAFF. For the CDR3, the DNA is TGTGCCACCGTAGGACAGGGGTGGAGTGAAGCTTTCTTT. The whole variable domain, filled in from reference TRBV25-1 and TRBJ1-1, reads EADIYQTPRYLVIGTGKKITLECSQTMGHDKMYWYQQDPGMELHLIHYSYGVNSTEKGDLSSESTVSRIRTEHFPLTLESARPSHTSQYLCATVGQGWSEAFFGQGTRLTVV.

CDR3 sequence reads: CASSIEGSHTEAFF. The CDR3 DNA reads TGTGCCAGTAGTATAGAAGGCAGCCACACTGAAGCTTTCTTT. This rearrangement joins TRBV19 to TRBJ1-1; D not resolved. This CDR3 region has 14 residues. CDR1 LNHDA and CDR2 SQIVND come from the germline V gene (reference sequence). V was shortened by 0 bases and J by 3 bases, with 8 bases between the two germline ends.

Of note for this clone: The junction shows a germline mismatch at one end, possibly a read error. The identical CDR3 is also encoded by other nucleotide sequences in the sample. The gene calls are TRBV4-1 and TRBJ2-1; D uncertain. CDR3 size: 13 residues. Germline CDR1 reads MGHRA; CDR2 reads YSYEKL. The CDR3 sequence is CASSQDGYNEQFF. As DNA, the CDR3 is TGCGCCAGCAGTCAAGACGGGTACAATGAGCAGTTCTTC.

This clone was picked up a small number of times. The rearrangement joins TRBV19 to TRBJ1-1, with a weak D call TRBD1 (5 bases). V lost 6 bases and J lost 4, with 18 bases in between. The CDR3 has 15 amino acids. The germline gives CDR1 LNHDA, CDR2 SQIVND (reference sequence). The CDR3 loop reads CASRPPTARVTEAFF. Here the CDR3 DNA reads TGTGCCAGTAGACCCCCGACAGCGAGAGTCACTGAAGCTTTCTTT. Drawing the rest from reference TRBV19 and TRBJ1-1, the complete variable domain is DGGITQSPKYLFRKEGQNVTLSCEQNLNHDAMYWYRQDPGQGLRLIYYSQIVNDFQKGDIAEGYSVSREKKESFPLTVTSAQKNPTAFYLCASRPPTARVTEAFFGQGTRLTVV.

The count of this clone is one. This sequence joins TRBV27 and TRBJ2-4, with D uncertain. V lost 6 bases, J lost 9 bases, and 9 bases lay in between. Looked up from germline, CDR1 is MNHEY and CDR2 is SMNVEV (reference sequence). This CDR3 has 11 amino acids. CDR3 nucleotide sequence: TGTGCCAGCAGCTCCGGCGGCATTCAGTACTTC. The encoded protein is CASSSGGIQYF.